The clone carrying this T cell receptor beta chain appeared a single time. TCRdb's copy holds only in-frame clones and misses some; the assay was immunoSEQ multiplex PCR. The sample lists 90,000 to 130,000 clones, over 75% occurring once. The entry originates in a study of blood T cell repertoires in COVID-19. Study summary: PBMCs, B-cell-depleted T cells, or T cells provided the cDNA or gDNA that made up the material.

This clonotype was obtained from a woman of 80 years or more with active or convalescent COVID-19. Sequenced sample: peripheral blood.

The CDR3 reads CASSLAGLVNTIYF. The CDR3 nucleotides read TGTGCCAGCAGCTTGGCAGGGTTGGTAAACACCATATATTTT. This chain links TRBV5-6 with TRBJ1-3, with a possible D match to TRBD1 (5 bases). The CDR3 is made up of 14 amino acids. Germline V CDR1 and CDR2: SGHDT, YYEEEE. The V end was cut by 0 bases, the J end by 6 bases, with 10 bases between.